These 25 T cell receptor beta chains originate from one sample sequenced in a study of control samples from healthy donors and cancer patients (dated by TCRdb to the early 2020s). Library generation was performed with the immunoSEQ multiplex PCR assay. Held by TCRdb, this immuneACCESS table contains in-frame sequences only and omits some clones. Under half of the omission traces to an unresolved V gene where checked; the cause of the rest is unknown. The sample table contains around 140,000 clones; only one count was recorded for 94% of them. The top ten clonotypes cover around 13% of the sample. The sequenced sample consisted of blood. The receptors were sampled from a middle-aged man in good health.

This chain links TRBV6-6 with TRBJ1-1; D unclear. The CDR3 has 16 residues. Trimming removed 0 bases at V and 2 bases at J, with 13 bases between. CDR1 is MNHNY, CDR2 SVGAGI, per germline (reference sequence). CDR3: CASSYSEPPPNTEAFF. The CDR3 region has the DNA TGTGCCAGCAGTTACTCGGAGCCCCCCCCAAACACTGAAGCTTTCTTT.

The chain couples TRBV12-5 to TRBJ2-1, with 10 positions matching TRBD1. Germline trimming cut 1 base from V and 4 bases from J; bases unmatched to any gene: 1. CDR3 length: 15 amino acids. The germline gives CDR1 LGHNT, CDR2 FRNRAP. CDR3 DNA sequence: TGTGCTAGTGGTTTGGGACAGGGGGCTTACAATGAGCAGTTCTTC. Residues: CASGLGQGAYNEQFF.

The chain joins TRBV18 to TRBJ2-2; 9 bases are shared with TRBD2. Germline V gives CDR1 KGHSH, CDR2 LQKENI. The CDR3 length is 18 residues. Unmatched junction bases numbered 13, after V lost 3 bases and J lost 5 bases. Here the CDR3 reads CASSPQEVAGVKTGELFF. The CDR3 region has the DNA TGTGCCAGCTCACCCCAAGAGGTAGCGGGAGTTAAAACCGGGGAGCTGTTTTTT.

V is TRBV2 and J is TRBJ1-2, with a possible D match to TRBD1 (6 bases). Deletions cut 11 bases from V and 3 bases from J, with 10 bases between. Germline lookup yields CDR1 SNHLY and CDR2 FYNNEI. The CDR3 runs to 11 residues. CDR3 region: CAGRGYYGYTF. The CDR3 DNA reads TGTGCCGGGAGGGGGTACTATGGCTACACCTTC.

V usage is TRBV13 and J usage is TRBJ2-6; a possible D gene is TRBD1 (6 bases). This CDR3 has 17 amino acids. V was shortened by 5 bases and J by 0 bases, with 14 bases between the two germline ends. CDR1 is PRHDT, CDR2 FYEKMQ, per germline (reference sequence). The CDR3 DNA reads TGTGCCAGCAGCCCCAGGGGATTCTCCTCTGGGGCCAACGTCCTGACTTTC. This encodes CASSPRGFSSGANVLTF.

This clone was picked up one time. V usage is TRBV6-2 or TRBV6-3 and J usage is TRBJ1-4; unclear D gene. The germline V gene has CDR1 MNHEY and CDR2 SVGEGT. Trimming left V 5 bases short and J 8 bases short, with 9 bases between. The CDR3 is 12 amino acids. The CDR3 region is CASSPQREKLFF. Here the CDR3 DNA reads TGTGCCAGCAGTCCACAGAGAGAAAAACTGTTTTTT.

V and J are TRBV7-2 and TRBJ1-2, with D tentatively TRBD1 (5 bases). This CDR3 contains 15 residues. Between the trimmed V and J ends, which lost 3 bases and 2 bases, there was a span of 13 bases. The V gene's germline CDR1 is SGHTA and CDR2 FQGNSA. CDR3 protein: CASSFVLRANYGYTF. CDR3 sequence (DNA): TGTGCCAGCAGCTTCGTCCTCAGGGCAAACTATGGCTACACCTTC. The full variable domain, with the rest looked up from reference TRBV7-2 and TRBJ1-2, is GAGVSQSPSNKVTEKGKDVELRCDPISGHTALYWYRQSLGQGLEFLIYFQGNSAPDKSGLPSDRFSAERTGGSVSTLTIQRTQQEDSAVYLCASSFVLRANYGYTFGSGTRLTVV.

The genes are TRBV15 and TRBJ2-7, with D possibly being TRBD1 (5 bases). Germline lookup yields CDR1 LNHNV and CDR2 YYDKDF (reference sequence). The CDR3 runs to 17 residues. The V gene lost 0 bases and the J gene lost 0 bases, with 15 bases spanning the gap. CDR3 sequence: CATSRDFITGLSYEQYF. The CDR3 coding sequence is TGTGCCACCAGCAGAGATTTCATAACAGGTCTCTCCTACGAGCAGTACTTC. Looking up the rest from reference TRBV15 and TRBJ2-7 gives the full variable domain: DAMVIQNPRYQVTQFGKPVTLSCSQTLNHNVMYWYQQKSSQAPKLLFHYYDKDFNNEADTPDNFQSRRPNTSFCFLDIRSPGLGDTAMYLCATSRDFITGLSYEQYFGPGTRLTVT.

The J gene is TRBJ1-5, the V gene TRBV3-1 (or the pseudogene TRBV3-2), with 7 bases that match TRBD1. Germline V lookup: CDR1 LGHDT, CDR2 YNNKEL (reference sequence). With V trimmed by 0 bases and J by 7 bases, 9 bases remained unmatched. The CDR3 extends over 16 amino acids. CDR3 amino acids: CASSQEKGNRGQPQHF. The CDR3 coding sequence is TGTGCCAGCAGCCAAGAGAAGGGGAACAGGGGACAGCCCCAGCATTTT.

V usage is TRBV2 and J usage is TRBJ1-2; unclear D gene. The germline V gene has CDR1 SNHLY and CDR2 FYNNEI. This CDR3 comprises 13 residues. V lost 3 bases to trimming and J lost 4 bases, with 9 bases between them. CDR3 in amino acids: CASSETLSYGYTF. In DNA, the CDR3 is TGTGCCAGCAGTGAGACTCTCTCCTATGGCTACACCTTC.

CDR3 protein: CASIGGSSYNEQFF. CDR3 nucleotide sequence: TGTGCCAGCATAGGCGGGAGCTCCTACAATGAGCAGTTCTTC. The chain has TRBV7-9 and TRBJ2-1; 7 positions agree with TRBD2. Germline CDR1 reads SEHNR; CDR2 reads FQNEAQ (reference sequence). Losses at the gene ends were 7 bases for V and 0 bases for J; bases not matched to a gene: 3. The CDR3 spans 14 residues.

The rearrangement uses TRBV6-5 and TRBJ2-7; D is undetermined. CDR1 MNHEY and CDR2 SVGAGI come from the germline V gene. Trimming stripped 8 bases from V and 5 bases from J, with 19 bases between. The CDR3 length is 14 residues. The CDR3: CASAPDGPPNEQYF. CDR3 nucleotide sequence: TGTGCCAGCGCCCCCGACGGGCCGCCTAACGAGCAGTACTTC.

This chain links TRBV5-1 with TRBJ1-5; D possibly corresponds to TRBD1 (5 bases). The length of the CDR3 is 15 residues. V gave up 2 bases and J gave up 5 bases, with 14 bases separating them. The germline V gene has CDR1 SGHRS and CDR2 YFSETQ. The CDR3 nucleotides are TGCGCCAGCAGCTTTGCGGCGGGGGGTGATCAGCCCCAGCATTTT. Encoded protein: CASSFAAGGDQPQHF.

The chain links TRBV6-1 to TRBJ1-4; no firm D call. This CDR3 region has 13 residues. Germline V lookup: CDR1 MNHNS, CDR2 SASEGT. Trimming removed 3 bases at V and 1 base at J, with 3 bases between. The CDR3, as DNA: TGTGCCAGCAGTGAGATAACTAATGAAAAACTGTTTTTT. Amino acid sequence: CASSEITNEKLFF.

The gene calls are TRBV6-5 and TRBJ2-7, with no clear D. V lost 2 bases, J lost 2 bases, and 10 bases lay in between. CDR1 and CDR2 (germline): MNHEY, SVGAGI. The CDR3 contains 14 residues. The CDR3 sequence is CASSYLVGPYEQYF. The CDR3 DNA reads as TGTGCCAGCAGTTACCTCGTCGGACCCTACGAGCAGTACTTC.

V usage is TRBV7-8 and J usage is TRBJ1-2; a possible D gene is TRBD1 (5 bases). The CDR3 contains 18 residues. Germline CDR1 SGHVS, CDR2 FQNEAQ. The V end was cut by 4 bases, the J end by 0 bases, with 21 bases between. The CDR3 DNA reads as TGTGCCAGCAGCTATAACCCCGGGGACGGGTGGACTAACTATGGCTACACCTTC. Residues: CASSYNPGDGWTNYGYTF.

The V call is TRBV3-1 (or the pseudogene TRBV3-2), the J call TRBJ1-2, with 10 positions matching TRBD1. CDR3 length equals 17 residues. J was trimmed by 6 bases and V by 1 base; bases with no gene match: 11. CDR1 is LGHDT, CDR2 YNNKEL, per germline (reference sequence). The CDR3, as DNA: TGTGCCAGCAGCCAAGCCCTCCGGGACAGGGGAAAAGATGGCTACACCTTC. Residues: CASSQALRDRGKDGYTF.

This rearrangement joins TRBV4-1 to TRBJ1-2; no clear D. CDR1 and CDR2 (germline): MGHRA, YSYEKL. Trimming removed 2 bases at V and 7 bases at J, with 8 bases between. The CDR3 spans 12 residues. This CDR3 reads CASSQTRRGYTF. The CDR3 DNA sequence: TGCGCCAGCAGCCAAACCCGTCGTGGCTACACCTTC.

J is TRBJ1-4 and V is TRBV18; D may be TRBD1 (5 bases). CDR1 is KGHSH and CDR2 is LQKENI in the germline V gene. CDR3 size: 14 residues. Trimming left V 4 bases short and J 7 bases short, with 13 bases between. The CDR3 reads CASSRSERGEKLFF. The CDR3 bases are TGTGCCAGCTCACGGTCAGAGAGGGGTGAAAAACTGTTTTTT. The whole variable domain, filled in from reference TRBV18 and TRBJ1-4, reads NAGVMQNPRHLVRRRGQEARLRCSPMKGHSHVYWYRQLPEEGLKFMVYLQKENIIDESGMPKERFSAEFPKEGPSILRIQQVVRGDSAAYFCASSRSERGEKLFFGSGTQLSVL.

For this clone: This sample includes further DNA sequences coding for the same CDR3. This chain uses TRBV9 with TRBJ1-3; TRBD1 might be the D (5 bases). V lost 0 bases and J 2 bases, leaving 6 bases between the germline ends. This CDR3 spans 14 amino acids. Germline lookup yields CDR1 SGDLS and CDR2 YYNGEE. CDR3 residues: CASSVGGAGNTIYF. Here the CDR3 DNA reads TGTGCCAGCAGCGTAGGAGGGGCTGGAAACACCATATATTTT.

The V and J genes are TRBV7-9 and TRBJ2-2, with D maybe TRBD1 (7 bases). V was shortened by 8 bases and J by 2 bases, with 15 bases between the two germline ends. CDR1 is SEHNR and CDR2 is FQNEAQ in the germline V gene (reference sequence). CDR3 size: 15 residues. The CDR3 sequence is CASARGTANTGELFF. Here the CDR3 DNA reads TGTGCCAGCGCTCGGGGGACAGCCAACACCGGGGAGCTGTTTTTT. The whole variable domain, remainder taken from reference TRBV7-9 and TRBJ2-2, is DTGVSQNPRHKITKRGQNVTFRCDPISEHNRLYWYRQTLGQGPEFLTYFQNEAQLEKSRLLSDRFSAERPKGSFSTLEIQRTEQGDSAMYLCASARGTANTGELFFGEGSRLTVL.

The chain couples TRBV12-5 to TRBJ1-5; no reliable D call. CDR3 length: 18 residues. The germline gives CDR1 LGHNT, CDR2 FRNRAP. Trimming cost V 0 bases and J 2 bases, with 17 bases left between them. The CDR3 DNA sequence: TGTGCTAGTGGTTTGGTACCCCAAGCTGGGCCTGGCAATCAGCCCCAGCATTTT. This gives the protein CASGLVPQAGPGNQPQHF. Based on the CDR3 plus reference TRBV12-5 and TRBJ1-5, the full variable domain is DARVTQTPRHKVTEMGQEVTMRCQPILGHNTVFWYRQTMMQGLELLAYFRNRAPLDDSGMPKDRFSAEMPDATLATLKIQPSEPRDSAVYFCASGLVPQAGPGNQPQHFGDGTRLSIL.

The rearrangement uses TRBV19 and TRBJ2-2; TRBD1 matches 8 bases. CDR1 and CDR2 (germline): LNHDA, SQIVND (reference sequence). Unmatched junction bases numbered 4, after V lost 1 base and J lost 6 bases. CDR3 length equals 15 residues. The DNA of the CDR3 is TGTGCCAGTAGTATAGGCCCGACAGGGGCCGGGGAGCTGTTTTTT. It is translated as CASSIGPTGAGELFF.

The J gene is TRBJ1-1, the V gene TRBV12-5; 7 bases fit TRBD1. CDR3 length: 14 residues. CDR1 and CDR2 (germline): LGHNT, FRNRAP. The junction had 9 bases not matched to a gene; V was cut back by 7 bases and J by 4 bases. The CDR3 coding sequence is TGTGCTAGTGACTTACAGGGGTCGTTCACTGAAGCTTTCTTT. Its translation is CASDLQGSFTEAFF.

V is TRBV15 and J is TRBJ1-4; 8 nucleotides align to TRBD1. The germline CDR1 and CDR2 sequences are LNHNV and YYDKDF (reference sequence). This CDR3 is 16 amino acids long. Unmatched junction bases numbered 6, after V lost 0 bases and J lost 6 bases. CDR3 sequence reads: CATSRDPQGADEKLFF. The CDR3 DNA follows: TGTGCCACCAGCAGAGATCCCCAGGGGGCAGATGAAAAACTGTTTTTT.